The 25 T cell receptor beta chains below come from one sample, sequenced in a study of control samples from healthy donors and cancer patients. The repertoire was sequenced with immunoSEQ multiplex PCR; TCRdb's copy has only in-frame clones and lacks some. Of 55,000 to 65,000 clones listed, about 90% are singletons. The sample comprised PBMCs. These receptors originate from an older woman with lung cancer.

The genes are TRBV15 and TRBJ2-7; no reliable D call. The CDR3 length is 13 residues. Trimming pared 0 bases from V and 5 bases from J, leaving 8 bases between. In germline, CDR1 is LNHNV, CDR2 YYDKDF (reference sequence). In DNA form, the CDR3 reads TGTGCCACCAGCAGAGAGTCTAGTGACGAGCAGTACTTC. This codes for CATSRESSDEQYF.

The chain links TRBV5-1 to TRBJ1-2; weak D call: TRBD1 (6 bases). The CDR3 length is 16 residues. Per the germline V gene, CDR1 is SGHRS and CDR2 is YFSETQ. Trimming shortened V by 0 bases and J by 2 bases, and 14 bases separated the two germline ends. The CDR3 coding sequence is TGCGCCAGCAGCTTGGGTCCGGGGGCGCAAAACTATGGCTACACCTTC. It encodes CASSLGPGAQNYGYTF.

The V gene is TRBV19, the J gene TRBJ2-7, with D possibly being TRBD1 (6 bases). CDR1 is LNHDA and CDR2 is SQIVND in the germline V gene (reference sequence). Between the trimmed V and J ends, which lost 7 bases and 3 bases, there was a span of 22 bases. The CDR3 has 16 residues. The CDR3 sequence is CASTPDPGTQVYEQYF. Written as DNA, the CDR3 is TGTGCCAGTACCCCAGACCCCGGGACACAAGTCTACGAGCAGTACTTC.

CDR3 DNA: TGTGCCAGCAGCTCCAGGGTTGCAACTAATGAAAAACTGTTTTTT. This gives the protein CASSSRVATNEKLFF. The rearrangement joins TRBV13 to TRBJ1-4; D is possibly TRBD1 (5 bases). V lost 4 bases to trimming and J lost 0 bases, with 9 bases between them. The CDR3 extends over 15 amino acids. Germline V CDR1 and CDR2: PRHDT, FYEKMQ (reference sequence).

The V call is TRBV19, the J call TRBJ1-2; 8 bases line up with TRBD1. Germline lookup yields CDR1 LNHDA and CDR2 SQIVND (reference sequence). This CDR3 comprises 15 residues. The ends lost 4 bases at V and 3 bases at J; junction bases unmatched: 7. Written as DNA, the CDR3 is TGTGCCAGTAGTACCCCAAAGACAGGGGACTATGGCTACACCTTC. Translating it yields CASSTPKTGDYGYTF.

Note on this clone: Other DNA variants within this sample encode the same CDR3. The rearrangement joins TRBV9 to TRBJ2-5, with 7 positions matching TRBD1. Trimming at V came to 2 bases and at J to 1 base, leaving 2 bases not matched to a gene. CDR3 length: 14 amino acids. The germline V gene has CDR1 SGDLS and CDR2 YYNGEE. CDR3 in amino acids: CASSVGTVQETQYF. The CDR3 region has the DNA TGTGCCAGCAGCGTCGGGACAGTCCAAGAGACCCAGTACTTC.

The CDR3 reads CASSPGTGVEKLFF. CDR3 DNA sequence: TGCGCCAGCAGCCCGGGGACAGGGGTGGAAAAACTGTTTTTT. The chain is built from TRBV5-1 and TRBJ1-4; 10 nucleotides line up with TRBD1. The CDR3 is 14 residues long. Unmatched junction bases numbered 5, after V lost 4 bases and J lost 8 bases. Germline V gene sequence: CDR1 SGHRS, CDR2 YFSETQ. Supplemented by reference TRBV5-1 and TRBJ1-4, the full variable domain reads KAGVTQTPRYLIKTRGQQVTLSCSPISGHRSVSWYQQTPGQGLQFLFEYFSETQRNKGNFPGRFSGRQFSNSRSEMNVSTLELGDSALYLCASSPGTGVEKLFFGSGTQLSVL.

This sequence joins TRBV19 and TRBJ2-2; D call uncertain. Trimming took 2 bases from V and 4 from J, leaving 8 bases between them. This CDR3 region has 14 residues. Germline CDR1 LNHDA, CDR2 SQIVND (reference sequence). This chain's CDR3 is CASSIQASTGELFF. For the CDR3, the DNA is TGTGCCAGTAGTATACAAGCCAGCACCGGGGAGCTGTTTTTT.

The chain combines TRBV24-1 with TRBJ2-5; TRBD1 might be the D (6 bases). Germline values: CDR1 KGHDR, CDR2 SFDVKD. The V end lost 4 bases, the J end lost 5 bases, and 13 bases lay between the germline ends. This CDR3 has 14 residues. The CDR3 DNA follows: TGTGCCACCAGTGAATCCGGACAGTCGGAGACCCAGTACTTC. Translating it yields CATSESGQSETQYF.

This chain links TRBV28 with TRBJ2-3, with TRBD1 as a possible D gene (5 bases). Germline V CDR1 and CDR2: MDHEN, SYDVKM. The V gene lost 6 bases and the J gene lost 0 bases, with 19 bases spanning the gap. This CDR3 contains 17 residues. CDR3 loop: CASRPQYRISSTDTQYF. CDR3 nucleotides: TGTGCCAGCAGGCCCCAATACAGGATCTCTAGCACAGATACGCAGTATTTT.

This clone was picked up a small number of times. The genes are TRBV5-1 and TRBJ1-4; D is undetermined. The germline CDR1 and CDR2 sequences are SGHRS and YFSETQ. The CDR3 sequence is 14 residues long. Trimming pared 4 bases from V and 0 bases from J, leaving 7 bases between. The CDR3 nucleotides read TGCGCCAGCAGCGGAGGGACAACTAATGAAAAACTGTTTTTT. Amino acid sequence: CASSGGTTNEKLFF.

This clone has a single count. V usage is TRBV28 and J usage is TRBJ1-2; 11 bases match TRBD1. Losses at the gene ends were 6 bases for V and 4 bases for J; bases not matched to a gene: 7. Per the germline V gene, CDR1 is MDHEN and CDR2 is SYDVKM. This CDR3 spans 15 amino acids. The CDR3: CASSPGTGGIYGYTF. CDR3 coding DNA: TGTGCCAGCAGCCCGGGGACAGGGGGTATCTATGGCTACACCTTC.

This clone was seen just once. CDR3 residues: CASSQVRGTPVGEQFF. In DNA form, the CDR3 reads TGTGCCAGCAGCCAAGTGCGGGGGACCCCGGTCGGTGAGCAGTTCTTC. The V gene is TRBV4-2, the J gene TRBJ2-1; 7 bases fit TRBD2. CDR1 is LGHNA, CDR2 YNFKEQ, per germline. The ends lost 1 base at V and 9 bases at J; junction bases unmatched: 12. The CDR3 has 16 residues.

The rearrangement joins TRBV3-1 (or the pseudogene TRBV3-2) to TRBJ1-4, with 8 bases aligning to TRBD1. V shed 2 bases and J 7 bases; nucleotides not matched to a gene: 6. The CDR3 has 15 amino acids. Germline V lookup: CDR1 LGHDT, CDR2 YNNKEL (reference sequence). The CDR3 DNA sequence: TGTGCCAGCAGCCAACAGACAGGGGTGGGTGAAAAACTGTTTTTT. It codes for CASSQQTGVGEKLFF.

V is TRBV19 and J is TRBJ1-1, with 7 bases matching TRBD1. The CDR3 is made up of 15 amino acids. J gave up 2 bases and V 4 bases, and 7 bases lay outside the gene matches. CDR1 is LNHDA, CDR2 SQIVND, per germline (reference sequence). Here the CDR3 reads CASSSRDSRNTEAFF. The CDR3 DNA is TGTGCCAGTAGTAGTCGGGACAGCCGTAACACTGAAGCTTTCTTT.

The chain couples TRBV4-1 to TRBJ1-2; D remains unclear. In germline, CDR1 is MGHRA, CDR2 YSYEKL. Trimming took off 0 bases at V and 6 bases at J, with 11 bases between the two ends. The CDR3 has 14 amino acids. The CDR3 DNA follows: TGCGCCAGCAGCCAAGATCGGGTTAGGAATGGCTACACCTTC. It yields the protein CASSQDRVRNGYTF.

J is TRBJ2-1 and V is TRBV20-1; 16 bases agree with TRBD2. With 3 bases clipped from V and 7 bases from J, the junction kept 6 bases outside the gene matches. CDR3 size: 16 residues. In germline, CDR1 is DFQATT, CDR2 SNEGSKA (reference sequence). The CDR3 spells CSASGTSGRERNEQFF. The DNA for the CDR3 is TGCAGTGCTAGTGGGACTAGCGGGAGGGAAAGGAATGAGCAGTTCTTC.

This chain links TRBV4-2 with TRBJ1-6, with D hard to call. Germline-derived CDR1 and CDR2 are LGHNA and YNFKEQ. The V end lost 0 bases, the J end lost 7 bases, and 13 bases lay between the germline ends. The CDR3 has 16 amino acids. This CDR3 is CASSQDRGQTNSPLHF. In nucleotides, the CDR3 is TGTGCCAGCAGCCAAGATAGAGGTCAGACAAATTCACCCCTCCACTTT.

The V gene is TRBV28, the J gene TRBJ2-5, with TRBD1 identical over 7 bases. This CDR3 is built from 15 residues. The V gene end was trimmed by 5 bases and the J gene end by 5 bases; junction bases not matched to a gene: 11. The germline CDR1 and CDR2 sequences are MDHEN and SYDVKM. This CDR3 is CASSPPTGLGETQYF. CDR3 sequence (DNA): TGTGCCAGCAGTCCGCCGACAGGGCTCGGGGAGACCCAGTACTTC.

The rearrangement joins TRBV27 to TRBJ1-5; perhaps TRBD1 as D (6 bases). With 3 bases removed from V and 0 bases from J, the gap between germline ends came to 9 bases. Germline V gene sequence: CDR1 MNHEY, CDR2 SMNVEV (reference sequence). The CDR3 loop spans 15 amino acids. The CDR3 DNA sequence: TGTGCCAGCAGTTTGGAGGGGGTTAGCAATCAGCCCCAGCATTTT. Amino acids: CASSLEGVSNQPQHF.

The chain is built from TRBV27 and TRBJ2-2, with a tentative D call TRBD2 (6 bases). This CDR3 has 14 residues. CDR1 and CDR2 from the germline V gene are MNHEY and SMNVEV (reference sequence). Between the trimmed V and J ends, which lost 6 bases and 6 bases, there was a span of 14 bases. The DNA of the CDR3 is TGTGCCAGCAGCCCGGATTGGGGGGCCGGGGAGCTGTTTTTT. Residues: CASSPDWGAGELFF.

V usage is TRBV3-1 (or the pseudogene TRBV3-2) and J usage is TRBJ2-2; D not certain. Trimming stripped 6 bases from V and 4 bases from J, with 9 bases between. The CDR3 has 13 residues. Germline V lookup: CDR1 LGHDT, CDR2 YNNKEL (reference sequence). Here the CDR3 reads CASSPLLTGELFF. CDR3 nucleotide sequence: TGTGCCAGCAGTCCACTTCTCACCGGGGAGCTGTTTTTT.

V gene TRBV5-5 combines with J gene TRBJ1-1, with a possible D match to TRBD1 (6 bases). The CDR3 contains 14 residues. V lost 0 bases and J lost 10, with 16 bases in between. The germline V gene encodes CDR1 SGHKS and CDR2 YYEKEE (reference sequence). This chain's CDR3 is CASSLASEQGRAFF. DNA of the CDR3: TGTGCCAGCAGCTTGGCCTCAGAACAGGGACGAGCTTTCTTT.

This clone was picked up one time. The chain carries TRBV28 and TRBJ1-1; D not certain. The germline V and J ends were trimmed by 2 bases and 3 bases, with 16 bases remaining between them. From germline, CDR1 is MDHEN and CDR2 SYDVKM. The CDR3 is made up of 16 amino acids. In DNA form, the CDR3 reads TGTGCCAGCAGTTTACTAGGCACCTTCTTGGACACTGAAGCTTTCTTT. Its protein product is CASSLLGTFLDTEAFF.

V and J are TRBV7-9 and TRBJ2-7; TRBD1 might be the D (6 bases). V was shortened by 4 bases and J by 0 bases, with 13 bases between the two germline ends. The CDR3 spans 15 residues. Germline values: CDR1 SEHNR, CDR2 FQNEAQ (reference sequence). The CDR3 DNA sequence: TGTGCCAGCAGCTCACTCCGGGACAACTCCTACGAGCAGTACTTC. Its translation: CASSSLRDNSYEQYF.